This record concerns one TCR beta chain sequence. This clone was found a few times. Its antigen remains undetermined. Base qualities are not recorded, but no much larger clone differs from it by a single base. The label giving this sample's time point can be read as: around 4 weeks on oral tofacitinib. The treatment or condition label corresponds to: oral pan-JAK inhibitor, 5-10 mg twice daily. Lesional scalp punch biopsies and peripheral blood were obtained from alopecia areata patients. After PBMCs were isolated by density centrifugation and stained for CD3, CD4 and CD8, a FACSAria was used to sort CD4+ and CD8+ T cells. The receptor library was made with the immunoSEQ multiplex PCR assay. To provide template for TCR sequencing, every sample had RNA extracted and reverse transcribed into cDNA. First-strand cDNA was synthesized with SuperScript III using a 2:1 mix of oligo-dT and random hexamers. Amplification bias was assessed with a synthetic immune receptor repertoire, and residual bias was removed computationally. Under the source paper's analysis protocol: Raw reads were preprocessed for error removal, and CDR3 was defined according to IMGT conventions as running from the conserved cysteine to phenylalanine. Clonality was computed by normalizing Shannon entropy by log2 of the number of productive unique TCRs and subtracting the result from 1. Whether each scalp clone was CD4 or CD8 was inferred by checking scalp TCRbeta sequences against the CD4 and CD8 repertoires from sorted blood. In TCRdb, the immuneACCESS table is reduced to in-frame sequences with V and J assigned. These tables do not hold every clone; where another copy was compared, an unresolved V gene accounts for under half, and the others remain unexplained. That table furnishes V, J and clone size, whereas the DNA furnished D and trimming. The sample data list approximately 200,000 clones, and approximately 56% of these were observed just once. The ten top clones hold 3.3% of the sample.

This record belongs to a study of CD8+ T cells in alopecia areata (dated by TCRdb to between 2018 and 2020). Regarding the research as a whole: Treated patients were enrolled in an open-label pilot trial of oral tofacitinib at 5 to 10 mg twice daily for moderate-to-severe alopecia areata. Patients received tofacitinib for 6 to 18 months and were then followed off drug for 6 months to check for delayed response and recurrence. Disease severity in treated patients was measured with the SALT score, which quantifies the percentage of affected scalp surface area. High-throughput TCRbeta sequencing was used to examine T cell clonal expansion in alopecia areata in both the C3H/HeJ mouse model and human patients. Human TCRbeta sequencing covered scalp tissue and sorted CD4+ and CD8+ peripheral blood T cells from patchy and totalis/universalis alopecia areata patients and healthy controls. Biopsies were taken from tofacitinib-treated patients at baseline and again at 4 and 24 weeks into treatment, and several of those patients also had a later scalp biopsy. Scalp clonality was compared among normal scalp (n=4), patchy alopecia areata scalp (n=8), and alopecia totalis/universalis scalp (n=8). RNA was obtained with the PAXgene miRNA kit for fixed scalp, the miRNeasy kit for PBMCs, and the RNeasy kit for mouse skin. TCRbeta CDR3 regions were amplified by immunoSEQ multiplex PCR using 35 Vbeta forward and 13 Jbeta reverse primers.

The study at large found these results: TCR sequences shared between patients were less clear than in mice, possibly partly because of HLA diversity in the patient population. Higher clonality and more expanded CD8+ clones were observed in lesional scalp than in normal scalp, particularly in alopecia totalis/universalis, a finding suggestive of antigenic drive. Because the treated cohort was small and had only one nonresponder, larger studies are needed to examine links between baseline CD8+ expansion and response. Tofacitinib significantly decreased scalp clonality and the number of expanded CD8+ clones among the top 100 scalp clones. Many expanded lesional clones persisted in scalp and blood during tofacitinib treatment, which may partly explain relapse after stopping treatment. Unlike mouse skin, which is dominated by gammadelta T cells, normal human skin has resident alphabeta T cells that are also sequenced, and this complicates analysis of the scalp TCR repertoire.

Source: CD4+ T cells sorted from blood, taken at week 4, from a patient treated with tofacitinib. The receptor was derived from a human donor with alopecia areata.

The CDR3 is CASSLRGASNTEAFF. The DNA is TGTGCCAGCAGCCTTCGGGGGGCGTCGAACACTGAAGCTTTCTTT. Recombination linked TRBV5-6 to TRBJ1-1, and possibly TRBD1, on 6 matching bases. The CDR3 covers 15 residues, taking in both the cysteine and the phenylalanine. Here the CDR3 DNA is all that survives: 45 bases in frame from base 1. Trimming takes 4 bases from V and 1 base from J, and the germline ends sit 14 bases apart. CDR1 and CDR2, per the germline V gene, are SGHDT and YYEEEE. With the portions outside the CDR3 filled from the reference TRBV5-6 and TRBJ1-1 genes, the complete variable region becomes DAGVTQSPTHLIKTRGQQVTLRCSPKSGHDTVSWYQQALGQGPQFIFQYYEEEERQRGNFPDRFSGHQFPNYSSELNVNALLLGDSALYLCASSLRGASNTEAFFGQGTRLTVV.